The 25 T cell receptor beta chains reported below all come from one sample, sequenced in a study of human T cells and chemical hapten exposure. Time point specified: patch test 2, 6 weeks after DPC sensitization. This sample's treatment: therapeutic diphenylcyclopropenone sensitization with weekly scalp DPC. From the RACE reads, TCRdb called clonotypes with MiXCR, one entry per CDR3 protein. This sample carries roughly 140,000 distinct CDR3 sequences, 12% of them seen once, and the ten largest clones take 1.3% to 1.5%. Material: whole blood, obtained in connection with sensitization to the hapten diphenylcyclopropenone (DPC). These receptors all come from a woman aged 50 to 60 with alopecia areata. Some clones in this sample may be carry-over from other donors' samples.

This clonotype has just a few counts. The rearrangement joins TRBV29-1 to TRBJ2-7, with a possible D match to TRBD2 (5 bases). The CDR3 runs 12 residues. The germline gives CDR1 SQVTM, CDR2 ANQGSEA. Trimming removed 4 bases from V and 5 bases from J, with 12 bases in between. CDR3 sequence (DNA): TGCAGCGTTGGGATAGCCGGGGACGAGCAGTACTTC. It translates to CSVGIAGDEQYF.

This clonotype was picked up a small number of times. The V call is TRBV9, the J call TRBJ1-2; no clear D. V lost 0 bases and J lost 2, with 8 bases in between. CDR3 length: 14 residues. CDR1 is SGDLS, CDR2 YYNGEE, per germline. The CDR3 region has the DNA TGTGCCAGCAGCGTAGAGGGTAGCAACTATGGCTACACCTTC. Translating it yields CASSVEGSNYGYTF.

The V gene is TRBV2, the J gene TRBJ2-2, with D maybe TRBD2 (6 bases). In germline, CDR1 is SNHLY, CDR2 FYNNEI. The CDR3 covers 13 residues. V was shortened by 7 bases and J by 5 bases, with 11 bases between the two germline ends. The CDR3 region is CASKGRGTGELFF. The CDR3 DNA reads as TGTGCCAGCAAGGGCCGGGGGACCGGGGAGCTGTTTTTT.

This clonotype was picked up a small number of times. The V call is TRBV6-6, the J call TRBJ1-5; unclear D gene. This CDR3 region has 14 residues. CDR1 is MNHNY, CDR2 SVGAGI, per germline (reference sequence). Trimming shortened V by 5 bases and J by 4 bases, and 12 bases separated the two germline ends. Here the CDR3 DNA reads TGTGCCAGCAGTCCCCGGCAGCCTAATCAGCCCCAGCATTTT. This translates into CASSPRQPNQPQHF.

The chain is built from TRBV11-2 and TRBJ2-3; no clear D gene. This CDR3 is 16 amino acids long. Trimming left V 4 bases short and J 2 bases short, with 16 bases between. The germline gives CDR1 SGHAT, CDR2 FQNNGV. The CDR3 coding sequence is TGTGCCAGCAGCTCGCGCGGTAGGCTCAACACAGATACGCAGTATTTT. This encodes CASSSRGRLNTDTQYF.

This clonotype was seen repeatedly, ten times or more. The chain's CDR3 is CASSHRQGAAYGYTF. In DNA, the CDR3 is TGTGCCAGCAGCCATCGACAGGGGGCCGCCTATGGCTACACCTTC. V usage is TRBV14 and J usage is TRBJ1-2; 10 bases line up with TRBD1. This CDR3 is 15 amino acids long. Germline CDR1 is SGHDN and CDR2 is FVKESK. J lost 4 bases, V lost 3 bases, and 5 bases had no gene match.

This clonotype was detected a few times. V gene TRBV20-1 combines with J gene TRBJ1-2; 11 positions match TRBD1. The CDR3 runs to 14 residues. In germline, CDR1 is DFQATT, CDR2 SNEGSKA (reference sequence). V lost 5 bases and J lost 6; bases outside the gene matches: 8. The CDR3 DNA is TGCAGTGCTTTACGAGGACAGGGGGCGGATGGCTACACCTTC. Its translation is CSALRGQGADGYTF.

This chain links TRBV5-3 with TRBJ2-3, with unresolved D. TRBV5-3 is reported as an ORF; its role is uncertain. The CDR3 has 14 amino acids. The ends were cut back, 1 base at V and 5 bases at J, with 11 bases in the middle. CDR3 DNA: TGTGCCAGAAGCTTGTGGGTTGGCGTAGATACGCAGTATTTT. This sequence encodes CARSLWVGVDTQYF.

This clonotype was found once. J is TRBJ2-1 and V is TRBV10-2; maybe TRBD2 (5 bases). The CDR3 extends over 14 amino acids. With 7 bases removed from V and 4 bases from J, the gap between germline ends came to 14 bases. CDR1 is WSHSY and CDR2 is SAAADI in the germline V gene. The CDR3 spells CASTGSGDYNEQFF. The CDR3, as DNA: TGCGCCAGCACGGGAAGCGGAGATTACAATGAGCAGTTCTTC.

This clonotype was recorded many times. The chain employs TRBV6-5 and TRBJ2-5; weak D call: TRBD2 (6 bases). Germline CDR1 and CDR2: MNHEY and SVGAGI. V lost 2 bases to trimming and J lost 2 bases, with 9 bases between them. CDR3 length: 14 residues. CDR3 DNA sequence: TGTGCCAGCAGTTACGGGAGGCTTCAAGAGACCCAGTACTTC. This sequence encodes CASSYGRLQETQYF.

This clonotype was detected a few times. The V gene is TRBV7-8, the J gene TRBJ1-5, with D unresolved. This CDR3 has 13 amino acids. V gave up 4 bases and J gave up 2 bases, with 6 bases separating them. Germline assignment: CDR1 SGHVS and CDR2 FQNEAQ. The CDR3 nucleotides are TGTGCCAGCAGCTCCCGAGGCAATCAGCCCCAGCATTTT. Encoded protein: CASSSRGNQPQHF.

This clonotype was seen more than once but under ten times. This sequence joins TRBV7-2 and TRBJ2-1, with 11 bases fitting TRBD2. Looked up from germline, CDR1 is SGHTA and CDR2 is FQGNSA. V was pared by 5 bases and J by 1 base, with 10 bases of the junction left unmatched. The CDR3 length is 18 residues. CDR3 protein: CASSHIGTSGGSYNEQFF. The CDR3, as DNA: TGTGCCAGCAGCCATATCGGGACTAGCGGAGGTTCCTACAATGAGCAGTTCTTC.

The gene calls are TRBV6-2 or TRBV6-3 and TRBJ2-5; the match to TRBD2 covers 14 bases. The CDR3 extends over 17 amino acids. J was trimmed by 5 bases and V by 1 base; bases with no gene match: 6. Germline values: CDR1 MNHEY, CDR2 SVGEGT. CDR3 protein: CASSYFGLAGGTETQYF. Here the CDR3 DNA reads TGTGCCAGCAGTTACTTCGGACTAGCGGGAGGCACGGAGACCCAGTACTTC.

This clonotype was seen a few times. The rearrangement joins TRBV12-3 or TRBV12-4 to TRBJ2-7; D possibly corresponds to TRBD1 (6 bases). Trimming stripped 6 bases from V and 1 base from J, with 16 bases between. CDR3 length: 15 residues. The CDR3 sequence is CASSRSGTLSYEQYF. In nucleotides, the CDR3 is TGTGCCAGCAGCCGATCCGGGACACTATCCTACGAGCAGTACTTC.

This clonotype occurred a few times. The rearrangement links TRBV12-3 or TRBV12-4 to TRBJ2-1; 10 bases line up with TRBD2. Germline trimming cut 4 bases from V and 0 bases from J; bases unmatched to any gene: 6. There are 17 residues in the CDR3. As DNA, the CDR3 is TGTGCCAGCAGTTCCTGGACTAGCGGACGCTCCTACAATGAGCAGTTCTTC. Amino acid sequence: CASSSWTSGRSYNEQFF.

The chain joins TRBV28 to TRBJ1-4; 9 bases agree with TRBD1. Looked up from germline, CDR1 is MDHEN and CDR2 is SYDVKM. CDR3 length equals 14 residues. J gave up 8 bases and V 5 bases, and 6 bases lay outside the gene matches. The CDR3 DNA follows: TGTGCCAGCAGTCGGGACAGGGTGTACGAAAAACTGTTTTTT. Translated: CASSRDRVYEKLFF. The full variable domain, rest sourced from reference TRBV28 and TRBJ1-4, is DVKVTQSSRYLVKRTGEKVFLECVQDMDHENMFWYRQDPGLGLRLIYFSYDVKMKEKGDIPEGYSVSREKKERFSLILESASTNQTSMYLCASSRDRVYEKLFFGSGTQLSVL.

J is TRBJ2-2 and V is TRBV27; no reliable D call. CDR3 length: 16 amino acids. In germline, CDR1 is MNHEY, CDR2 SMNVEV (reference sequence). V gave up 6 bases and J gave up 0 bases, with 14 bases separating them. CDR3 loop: CASSPRMKTNTGELFF. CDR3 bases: TGTGCCAGCAGCCCAAGGATGAAGACGAACACCGGGGAGCTGTTTTTT.

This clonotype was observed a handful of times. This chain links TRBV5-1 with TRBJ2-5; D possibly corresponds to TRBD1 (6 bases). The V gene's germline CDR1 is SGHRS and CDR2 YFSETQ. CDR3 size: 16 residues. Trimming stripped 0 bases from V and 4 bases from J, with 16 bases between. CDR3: CASSLAGTGIVETQYF. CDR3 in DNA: TGCGCCAGCAGCTTGGCCGGTACAGGGATAGTAGAGACCCAGTACTTC.

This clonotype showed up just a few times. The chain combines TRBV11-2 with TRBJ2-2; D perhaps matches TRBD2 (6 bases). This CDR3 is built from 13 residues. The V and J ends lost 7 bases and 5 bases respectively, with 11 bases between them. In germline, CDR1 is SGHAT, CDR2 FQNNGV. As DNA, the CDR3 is TGTGCCAGCACCCCCCGGGGGACCGGGGAGCTGTTTTTT. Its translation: CASTPRGTGELFF.

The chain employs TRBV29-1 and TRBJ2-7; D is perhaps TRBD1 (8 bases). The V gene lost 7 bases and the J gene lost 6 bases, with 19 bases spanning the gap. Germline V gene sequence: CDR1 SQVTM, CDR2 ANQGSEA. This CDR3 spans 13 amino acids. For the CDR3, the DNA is TGCAGCGGCATAGACAGGGGCGGGGGCGAGCAGTACTTC. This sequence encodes CSGIDRGGGEQYF.

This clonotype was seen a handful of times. DNA of the CDR3: TGTGCCAGTAGTAAGACCTCAATTATGGTTAATCAGCCCCAGCATTTT. It encodes CASSKTSIMVNQPQHF. The V call is TRBV19, the J call TRBJ1-5; D is unresolved. Trimming removed 4 bases at V and 4 bases at J, with 17 bases between. This CDR3 is 16 amino acids long. Germline CDR1 and CDR2: LNHDA and SQIVND (reference sequence).

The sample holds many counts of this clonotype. The CDR3: CASSEGGGPYNEQFF. The CDR3 nucleotides read TGCGCCAGCAGTGAGGGAGGGGGGCCTTACAATGAGCAGTTCTTC. V gene TRBV10-1 combines with J gene TRBJ2-1, with D perhaps TRBD1 or TRBD2 (6 bases each). Trimming left V 2 bases short and J 4 bases short, with 12 bases between. CDR1 is WNHNN, CDR2 SYGVQD, per germline (reference sequence). The CDR3 length is 15 residues.

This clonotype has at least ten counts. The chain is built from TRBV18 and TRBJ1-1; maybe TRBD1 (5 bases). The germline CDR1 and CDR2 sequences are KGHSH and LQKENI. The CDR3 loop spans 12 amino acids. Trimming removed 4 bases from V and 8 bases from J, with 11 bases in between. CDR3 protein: CASSLQGAEAFF. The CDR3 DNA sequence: TGTGCCAGCTCACTGCAGGGAGCCGAAGCTTTCTTT.

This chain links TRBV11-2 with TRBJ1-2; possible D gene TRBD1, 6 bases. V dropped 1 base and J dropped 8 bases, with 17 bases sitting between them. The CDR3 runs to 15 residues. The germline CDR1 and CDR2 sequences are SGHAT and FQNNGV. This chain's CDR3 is CASSLAIQQGEGYTF. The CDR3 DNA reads TGTGCCAGCAGCTTAGCCATTCAACAGGGCGAGGGCTACACCTTC.

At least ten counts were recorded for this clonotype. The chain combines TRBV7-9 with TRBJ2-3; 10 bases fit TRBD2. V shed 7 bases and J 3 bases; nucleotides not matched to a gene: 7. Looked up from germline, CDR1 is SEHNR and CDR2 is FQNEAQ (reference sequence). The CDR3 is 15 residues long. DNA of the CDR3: TGTGCCAGCATCAGAACTAGCGGGACTACAGATACGCAGTATTTT. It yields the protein CASIRTSGTTDTQYF.